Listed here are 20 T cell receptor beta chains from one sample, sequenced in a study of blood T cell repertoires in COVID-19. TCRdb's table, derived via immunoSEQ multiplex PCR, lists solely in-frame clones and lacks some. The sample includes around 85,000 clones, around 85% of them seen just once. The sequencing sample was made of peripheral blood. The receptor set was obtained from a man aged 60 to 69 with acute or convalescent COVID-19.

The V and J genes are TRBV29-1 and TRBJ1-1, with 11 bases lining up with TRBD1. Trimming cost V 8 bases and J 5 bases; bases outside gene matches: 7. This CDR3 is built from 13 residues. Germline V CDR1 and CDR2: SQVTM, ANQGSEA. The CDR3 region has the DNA TGCAGCACGGACAGGGGGCGAAGAACTGAAGCTTTCTTT. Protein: CSTDRGRRTEAFF.

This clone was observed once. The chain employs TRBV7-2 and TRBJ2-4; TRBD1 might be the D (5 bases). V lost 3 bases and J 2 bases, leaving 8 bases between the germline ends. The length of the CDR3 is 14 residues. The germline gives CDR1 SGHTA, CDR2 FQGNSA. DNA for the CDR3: TGTGCCAGCAGCTTCGACAGATCCAAAAACATTCAGTACTTC. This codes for CASSFDRSKNIQYF.

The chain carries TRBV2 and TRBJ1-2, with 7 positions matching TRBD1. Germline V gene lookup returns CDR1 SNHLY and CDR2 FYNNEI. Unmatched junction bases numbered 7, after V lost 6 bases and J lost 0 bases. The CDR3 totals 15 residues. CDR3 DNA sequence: TGTGCCAGCAGCCCCGGGACAGCCGCTAACTATGGCTACACCTTC. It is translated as CASSPGTAANYGYTF.

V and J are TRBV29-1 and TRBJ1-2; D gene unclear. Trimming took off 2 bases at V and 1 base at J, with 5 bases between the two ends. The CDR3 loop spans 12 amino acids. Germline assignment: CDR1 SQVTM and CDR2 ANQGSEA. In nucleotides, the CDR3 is TGCAGCGTTGAAACAGATAACTATGGCTACACCTTC. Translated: CSVETDNYGYTF.

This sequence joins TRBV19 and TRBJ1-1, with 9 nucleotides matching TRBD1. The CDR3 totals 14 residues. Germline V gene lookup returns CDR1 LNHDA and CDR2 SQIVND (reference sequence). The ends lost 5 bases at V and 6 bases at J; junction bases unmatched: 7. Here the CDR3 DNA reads TGTGCCAGTAGTTTCCGGGACAGGGTTTCTGAAGCTTTCTTT. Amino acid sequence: CASSFRDRVSEAFF.

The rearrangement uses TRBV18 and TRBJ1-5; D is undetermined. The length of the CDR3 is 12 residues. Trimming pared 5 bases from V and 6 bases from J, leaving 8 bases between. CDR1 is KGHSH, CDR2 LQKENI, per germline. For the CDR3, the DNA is TGTGCCAGCTCAAAAGGCGGTCAGCCCCAGCATTTT. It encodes CASSKGGQPQHF.

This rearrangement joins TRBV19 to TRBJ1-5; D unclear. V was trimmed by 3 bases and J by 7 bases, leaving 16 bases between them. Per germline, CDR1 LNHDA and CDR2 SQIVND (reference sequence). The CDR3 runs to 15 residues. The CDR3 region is CASSISGQGGQPQHF. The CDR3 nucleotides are TGTGCCAGTAGTATTAGCGGGCAAGGCGGACAGCCCCAGCATTTT. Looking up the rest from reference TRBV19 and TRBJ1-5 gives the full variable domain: DGGITQSPKYLFRKEGQNVTLSCEQNLNHDAMYWYRQDPGQGLRLIYYSQIVNDFQKGDIAEGYSVSREKKESFPLTVTSAQKNPTAFYLCASSISGQGGQPQHFGDGTRLSIL.

This CDR3 is CASSLGTGGEKQYF. Here the CDR3 DNA reads TGTGCCAGCAGCTTGGGGACAGGGGGCGAAAAGCAGTACTTC. The gene calls are TRBV5-5 and TRBJ2-7; 11 bases map to TRBD1. V shed 0 bases and J 8 bases; nucleotides not matched to a gene: 4. Germline CDR1 is SGHKS and CDR2 is YYEKEE (reference sequence). The CDR3 is 14 residues long.

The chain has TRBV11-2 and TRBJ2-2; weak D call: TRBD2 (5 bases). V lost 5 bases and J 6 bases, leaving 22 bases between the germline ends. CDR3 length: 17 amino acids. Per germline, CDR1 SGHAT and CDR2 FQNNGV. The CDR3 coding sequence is TGTGCCAGCAGCCCGACGGGCCCTACCCGGCGGGCCGGGGAGCTGTTTTTT. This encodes CASSPTGPTRRAGELFF.

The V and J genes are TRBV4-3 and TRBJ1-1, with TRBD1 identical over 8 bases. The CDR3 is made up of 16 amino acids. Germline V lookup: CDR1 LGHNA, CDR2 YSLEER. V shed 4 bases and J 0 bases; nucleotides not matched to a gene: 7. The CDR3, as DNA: TGCGCCAGCAGCCCAGGGACAGGATTGATGAACACTGAAGCTTTCTTT. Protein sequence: CASSPGTGLMNTEAFF.

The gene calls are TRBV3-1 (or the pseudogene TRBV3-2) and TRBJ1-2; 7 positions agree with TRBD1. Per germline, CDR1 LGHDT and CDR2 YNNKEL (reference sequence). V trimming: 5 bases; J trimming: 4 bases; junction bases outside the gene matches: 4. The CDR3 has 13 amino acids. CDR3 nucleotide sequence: TGTGCCAGCAGCGCACAGGGGAGCTATGGCTACACCTTC. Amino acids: CASSAQGSYGYTF.

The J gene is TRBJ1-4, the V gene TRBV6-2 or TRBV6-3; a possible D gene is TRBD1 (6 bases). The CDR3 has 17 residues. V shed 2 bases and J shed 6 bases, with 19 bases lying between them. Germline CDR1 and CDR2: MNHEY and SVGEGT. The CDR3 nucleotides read TGTGCCAGCAGTTACCCACAGGGACATGGTAGAGATGAAAAACTGTTTTTT. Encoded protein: CASSYPQGHGRDEKLFF.

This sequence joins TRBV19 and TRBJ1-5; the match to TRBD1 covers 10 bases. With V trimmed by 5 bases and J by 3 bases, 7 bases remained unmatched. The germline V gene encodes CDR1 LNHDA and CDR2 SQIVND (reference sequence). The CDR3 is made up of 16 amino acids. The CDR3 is CASSGRDRGFNQPQHF. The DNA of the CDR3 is TGTGCCAGTAGTGGACGGGACAGGGGTTTCAATCAGCCCCAGCATTTT.

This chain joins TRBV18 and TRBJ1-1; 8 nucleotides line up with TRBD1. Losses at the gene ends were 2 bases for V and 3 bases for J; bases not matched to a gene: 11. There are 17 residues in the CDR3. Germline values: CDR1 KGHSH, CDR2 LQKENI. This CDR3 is CASSPTIETGGDTEAFF. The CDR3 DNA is TGTGCCAGCTCACCAACAATAGAAACAGGGGGTGACACTGAAGCTTTCTTT.

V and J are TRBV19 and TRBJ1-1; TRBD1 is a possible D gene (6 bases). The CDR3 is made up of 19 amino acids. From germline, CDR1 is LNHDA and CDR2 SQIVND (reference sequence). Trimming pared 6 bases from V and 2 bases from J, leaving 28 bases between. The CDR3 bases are TGTGCCAGTAGCACTCTCCCTGGGGGCGTCGACTTAAGAAACACTGAAGCTTTCTTT. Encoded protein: CASSTLPGGVDLRNTEAFF. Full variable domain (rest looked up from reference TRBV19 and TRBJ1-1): DGGITQSPKYLFRKEGQNVTLSCEQNLNHDAMYWYRQDPGQGLRLIYYSQIVNDFQKGDIAEGYSVSREKKESFPLTVTSAQKNPTAFYLCASSTLPGGVDLRNTEAFFGQGTRLTVV.

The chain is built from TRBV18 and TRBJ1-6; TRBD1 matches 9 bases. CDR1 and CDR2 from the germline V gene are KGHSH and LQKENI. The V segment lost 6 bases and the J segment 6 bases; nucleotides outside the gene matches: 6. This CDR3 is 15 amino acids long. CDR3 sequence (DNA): TGTGCCAGCTCCGCCGGGACAGGGAGTAATTCACCCCTCCACTTT. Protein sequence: CASSAGTGSNSPLHF.

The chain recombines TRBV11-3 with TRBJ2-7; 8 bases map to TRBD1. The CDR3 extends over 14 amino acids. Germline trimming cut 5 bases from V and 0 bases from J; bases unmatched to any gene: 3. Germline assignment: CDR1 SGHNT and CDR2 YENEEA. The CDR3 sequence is CASSEDRASYEQYF. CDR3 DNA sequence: TGTGCCAGCAGCGAGGACAGGGCCTCCTACGAGCAGTACTTC.

CDR3 in amino acids: CASSQGAGTGKNEQFF. The CDR3, as DNA: TGCGCCAGCAGCCAAGGCGCCGGGACAGGGAAGAATGAGCAGTTCTTC. The chain couples TRBV4-1 to TRBJ2-1; 9 nucleotides agree with TRBD1. Germline V CDR1 and CDR2: MGHRA, YSYEKL. The CDR3 totals 16 residues. Trimming at V came to 1 base and at J to 7 bases, leaving 8 bases not matched to a gene.

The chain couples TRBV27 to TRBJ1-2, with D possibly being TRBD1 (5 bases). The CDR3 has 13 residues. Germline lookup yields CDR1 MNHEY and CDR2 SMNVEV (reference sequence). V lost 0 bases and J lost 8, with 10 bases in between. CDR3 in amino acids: CASSLSGGVGYTF. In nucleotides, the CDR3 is TGTGCCAGCAGTTTATCTGGGGGGGTCGGCTACACCTTC.

For the CDR3, the DNA is TGTGCCAGTGAAGACAGCCTAAATGAAAAACTGTTTTTT. Translated, it gives CASEDSLNEKLFF. The genes are TRBV12-3 or TRBV12-4 and TRBJ1-4; tentative D call: TRBD1 (5 bases). V was trimmed by 9 bases and J by 5 bases, leaving 13 bases between them. The CDR3 has 13 amino acids.